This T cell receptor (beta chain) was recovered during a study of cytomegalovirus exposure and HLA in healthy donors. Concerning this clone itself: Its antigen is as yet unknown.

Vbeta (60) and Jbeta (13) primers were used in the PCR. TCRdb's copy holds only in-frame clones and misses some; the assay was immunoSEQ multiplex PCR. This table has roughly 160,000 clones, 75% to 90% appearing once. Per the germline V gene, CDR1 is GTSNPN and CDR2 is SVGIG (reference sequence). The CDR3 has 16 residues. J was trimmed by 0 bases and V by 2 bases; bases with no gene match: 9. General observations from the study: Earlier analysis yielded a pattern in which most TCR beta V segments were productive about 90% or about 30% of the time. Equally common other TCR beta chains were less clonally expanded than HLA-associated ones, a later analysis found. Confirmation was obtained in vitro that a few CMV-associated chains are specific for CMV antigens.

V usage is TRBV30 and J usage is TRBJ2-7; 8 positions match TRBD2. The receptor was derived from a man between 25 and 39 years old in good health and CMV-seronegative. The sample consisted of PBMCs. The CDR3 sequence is CAWSSFGGGLSYEQYF. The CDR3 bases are TGTGCCTGGAGTAGTTTCGGCGGGGGGCTCTCCTACGAGCAGTACTTC.